These 13 T cell receptor beta chains share one sample of origin, sequenced in a study of shared clonotypes between healthy human individuals. Using immunoSEQ multiplex PCR, the repertoire was profiled, and TCRdb retains in-frame clones only, with some absent. The data hold around 560,000 clones, with approximately 96% observed a single time. Only CD45RO-negative cells positively selected for CCR7 counted as naive CD8 cells, so terminally differentiated effector memory CD45RA+ cells were excluded. Sequencing was performed on naive CD8+ T cells sorted from blood. The receptors here all came from a woman younger than 45 in good health.

The chain links TRBV30 to TRBJ2-7; TRBD2 aligns across 10 bases. V was pared by 6 bases and J by 7 bases, with 6 bases of the junction left unmatched. This CDR3 contains 12 residues. Germline-derived CDR1 and CDR2 are GTSNPN and SVGIG (reference sequence). For the CDR3, the DNA is TGTGCCTGTGTTAGACTAGCGGGTGAGCAGTACTTC. It translates to CACVRLAGEQYF.

The chain recombines TRBV5-6 with TRBJ1-5; D is unresolved. Trimming removed 0 bases at V and 1 base at J, with 5 bases between. Looked up from germline, CDR1 is SGHDT and CDR2 is YYEEEE. The CDR3 loop spans 14 amino acids. CDR3 protein: CASSLEQSNQPQHF. CDR3 DNA sequence: TGTGCCAGCAGCTTGGAGCAGAGCAATCAGCCCCAGCATTTT.

The sample holds one count of this clone. V usage is TRBV5-1 and J usage is TRBJ1-3, with 7 bases that match TRBD1. The ends lost 4 bases at V and 0 bases at J; junction bases unmatched: 10. The CDR3 spans 17 residues. Germline V gene sequence: CDR1 SGHRS, CDR2 YFSETQ. CDR3 protein: CASSATGATYSGNTIYF. CDR3 sequence (DNA): TGCGCCAGCAGCGCTACAGGGGCGACCTACTCTGGAAACACCATATATTTT.

The rearrangement links TRBV4-2 to TRBJ2-7, with a weak D call TRBD2 (6 bases). Deletions cut 1 base from V and 5 bases from J, with 9 bases between. The germline V gene has CDR1 LGHNA and CDR2 YNFKEQ. This CDR3 spans 13 amino acids. CDR3 nucleotide sequence: TGTGCCAGCAGCCAAGCGGGAGTGGACGAGCAGTACTTC. Its translation is CASSQAGVDEQYF.

About this clone: An end of the junction does not agree with germline; a read error may underlie this. V and J are TRBV9 and TRBJ2-5, with D maybe TRBD2 (6 bases). The germline V gene has CDR1 SGDLS and CDR2 YYNGEE. This CDR3 region has 15 residues. CDR3: CASSPQSGLQEPQYF. The CDR3 DNA sequence: TGTGCCAGCAGCCCCCAGTCGGGACTCCAAGAGCCCCAGTACTTC.

The genes are TRBV13 and TRBJ2-2; D may be TRBD2 (6 bases). The germline V gene encodes CDR1 PRHDT and CDR2 FYEKMQ (reference sequence). V lost 5 bases to trimming and J lost 7 bases, with 14 bases between them. The CDR3 covers 14 residues. The CDR3 loop reads CASSRGGTLGELFF. The CDR3 DNA reads as TGTGCCAGCAGCCGGGGCGGGACCCTCGGGGAGCTGTTTTTT.

The chain combines TRBV5-4 with TRBJ1-2, with D possibly matching TRBD1 (5 bases). This CDR3 contains 15 residues. Germline lookup yields CDR1 SGHNT and CDR2 YYREEE (reference sequence). V lost 0 bases and J 3 bases, leaving 12 bases between the germline ends. CDR3 in amino acids: CASSLATGVDYGYTF. The CDR3 DNA sequence: TGTGCCAGCAGCTTGGCCACAGGTGTAGACTATGGCTACACCTTC.

V gene TRBV7-9 combines with J gene TRBJ2-7; D assignment may be TRBD1 or TRBD2 (5 bases each). Germline values: CDR1 SEHNR, CDR2 FQNEAQ (reference sequence). The V end lost 8 bases, the J end lost 7 bases, and 15 bases lay between the germline ends. This CDR3 contains 12 residues. CDR3 DNA: TGTGCCAGCGGGGGTCGGGGCGCAGAGCAGTACTTC. Protein product: CASGGRGAEQYF.

The chain links TRBV14 to TRBJ1-1; the D gene is possibly TRBD1 (6 bases). The germline V gene encodes CDR1 SGHDN and CDR2 FVKESK. V gave up 2 bases and J gave up 1 base, with 8 bases separating them. The CDR3 has 14 amino acids. CDR3 amino acids: CASSQPDRNTEAFF. The CDR3 nucleotides read TGTGCCAGCAGCCAACCGGACAGGAACACTGAAGCTTTCTTT.

V usage is TRBV19 and J usage is TRBJ2-1; TRBD1 or TRBD2 may be the D gene (5 bases each). Germline V CDR1 and CDR2: LNHDA, SQIVND (reference sequence). CDR3 length equals 13 residues. The V and J ends lost 9 bases and 10 bases respectively, with 19 bases between them. The CDR3 DNA reads TGTGCCAGCAACCCCGGGACCGACCAGGAGCAGTTCTTC. Translated: CASNPGTDQEQFF.

The gene calls are TRBV28 and TRBJ2-2; D may correspond to TRBD1 or TRBD2 (6 bases each). The CDR3 consists of 12 residues. The germline V gene has CDR1 MDHEN and CDR2 SYDVKM. With 11 bases removed from V and 3 bases from J, the gap between germline ends came to 10 bases. CDR3 in DNA: TGTGCCGGAGGGGGTTACACCGGGGAGCTGTTTTTT. Protein sequence: CAGGGYTGELFF. The full variable domain, rest sourced from reference TRBV28 and TRBJ2-2, is DVKVTQSSRYLVKRTGEKVFLECVQDMDHENMFWYRQDPGLGLRLIYFSYDVKMKEKGDIPEGYSVSREKKERFSLILESASTNQTSMYLCAGGGYTGELFFGEGSRLTVL.

The V gene is TRBV27, the J gene TRBJ2-7; D may match TRBD1 or TRBD2 (5 bases each). The V gene's germline CDR1 is MNHEY and CDR2 SMNVEV (reference sequence). This CDR3 contains 15 residues. V was clipped by 3 bases and J by 4 bases, with 16 bases between them. CDR3 nucleotide sequence: TGTGCCAGCAGTTTCCATGGGACGGGGAAATACGAGCAGTACTTC. Translation: CASSFHGTGKYEQYF.

The chain is built from TRBV29-1 and TRBJ2-3; D ambiguous. Germline V CDR1 and CDR2: SQVTM, ANQGSEA. The CDR3 runs 14 residues. V lost 3 bases and J 2 bases, leaving 12 bases between the germline ends. CDR3 sequence: CSVDHRDSTDTQYF. In DNA, the CDR3 is TGCAGCGTTGATCATCGAGATTCCACAGATACGCAGTATTTT.